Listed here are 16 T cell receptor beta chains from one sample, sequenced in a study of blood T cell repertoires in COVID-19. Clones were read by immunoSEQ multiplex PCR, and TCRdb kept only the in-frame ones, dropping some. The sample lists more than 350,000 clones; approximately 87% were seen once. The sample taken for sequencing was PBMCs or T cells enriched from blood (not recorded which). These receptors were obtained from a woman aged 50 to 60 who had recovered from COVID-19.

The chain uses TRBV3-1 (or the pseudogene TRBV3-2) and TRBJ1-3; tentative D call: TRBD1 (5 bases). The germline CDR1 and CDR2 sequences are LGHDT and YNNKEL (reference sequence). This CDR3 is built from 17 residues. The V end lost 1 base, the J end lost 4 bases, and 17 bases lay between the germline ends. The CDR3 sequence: CASSQGPRVVAGNTIYF. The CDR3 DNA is TGTGCCAGCAGCCAAGGTCCCAGGGTGGTGGCGGGAAACACCATATATTTT.

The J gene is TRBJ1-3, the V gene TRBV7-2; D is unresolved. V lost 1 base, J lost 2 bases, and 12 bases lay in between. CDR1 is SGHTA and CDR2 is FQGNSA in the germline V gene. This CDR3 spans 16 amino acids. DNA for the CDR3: TGTGCCAGCAGCTTAGAAGTGGGGAGGCCTGGAAACACCATATATTTT. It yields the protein CASSLEVGRPGNTIYF. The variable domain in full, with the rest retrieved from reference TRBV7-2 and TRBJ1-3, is GAGVSQSPSNKVTEKGKDVELRCDPISGHTALYWYRQSLGQGLEFLIYFQGNSAPDKSGLPSDRFSAERTGGSVSTLTIQRTQQEDSAVYLCASSLEVGRPGNTIYFGEGSWLTVV.

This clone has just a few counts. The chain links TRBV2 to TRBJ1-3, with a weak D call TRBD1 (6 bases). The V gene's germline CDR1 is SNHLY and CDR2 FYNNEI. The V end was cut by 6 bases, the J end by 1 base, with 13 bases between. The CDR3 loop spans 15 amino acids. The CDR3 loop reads CASRLRTASGNTIYF. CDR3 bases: TGTGCCAGCAGACTAAGGACAGCTTCTGGAAACACCATATATTTT.

The CDR3 region is CASITDRVGEQYF. The CDR3 nucleotides are TGTGCCAGCATCACTGACAGGGTCGGGGAGCAGTACTTC. The V and J genes are TRBV5-5 and TRBJ2-7, with 7 nucleotides matching TRBD1. This CDR3 comprises 13 residues. Germline lookup yields CDR1 SGHKS and CDR2 YYEKEE (reference sequence). V lost 6 bases and J lost 7; bases outside the gene matches: 10. The entire variable domain, with the rest obtained from reference TRBV5-5 and TRBJ2-7, is as follows: DAGVTQSPTHLIKTRGQQVTLRCSPISGHKSVSWYQQVLGQGPQFIFQYYEKEERGRGNFPDRFSARQFPNYSSELNVNALLLGDSALYLCASITDRVGEQYFGPGTRLTVT.

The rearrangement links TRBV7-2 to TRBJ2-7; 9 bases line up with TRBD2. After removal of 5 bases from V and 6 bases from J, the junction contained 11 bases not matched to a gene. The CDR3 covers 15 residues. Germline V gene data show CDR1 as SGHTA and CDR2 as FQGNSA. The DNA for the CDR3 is TGTGCCAGCAGCCTGACCGGGACTAGCCCTATCGAGCAGTACTTC. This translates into CASSLTGTSPIEQYF.

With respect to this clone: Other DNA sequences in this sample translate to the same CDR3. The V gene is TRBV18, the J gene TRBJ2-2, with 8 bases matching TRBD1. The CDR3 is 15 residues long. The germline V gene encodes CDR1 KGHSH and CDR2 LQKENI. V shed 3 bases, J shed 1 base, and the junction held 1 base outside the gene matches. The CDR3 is CASSPGTGNTGELFF. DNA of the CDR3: TGTGCCAGCTCACCCGGGACAGGGAACACCGGGGAGCTGTTTTTT. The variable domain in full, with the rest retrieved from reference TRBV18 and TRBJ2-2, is NAGVMQNPRHLVRRRGQEARLRCSPMKGHSHVYWYRQLPEEGLKFMVYLQKENIIDESGMPKERFSAEFPKEGPSILRIQQVVRGDSAAYFCASSPGTGNTGELFFGEGSRLTVL.

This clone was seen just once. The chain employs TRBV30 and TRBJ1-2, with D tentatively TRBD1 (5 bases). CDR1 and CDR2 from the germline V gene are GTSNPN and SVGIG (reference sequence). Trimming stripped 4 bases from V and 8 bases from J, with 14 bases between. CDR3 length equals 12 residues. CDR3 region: CAWTGVGDGYTF. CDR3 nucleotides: TGTGCCTGGACGGGGGTGGGGGACGGCTACACCTTC.

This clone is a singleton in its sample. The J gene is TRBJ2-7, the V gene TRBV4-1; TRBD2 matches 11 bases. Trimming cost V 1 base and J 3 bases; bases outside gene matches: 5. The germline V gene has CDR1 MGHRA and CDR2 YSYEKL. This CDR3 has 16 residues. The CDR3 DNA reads TGCGCCAGCAGCCAAGTCGGGCTAGCGGGGGGCTACGAGCAGTACTTC. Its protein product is CASSQVGLAGGYEQYF.

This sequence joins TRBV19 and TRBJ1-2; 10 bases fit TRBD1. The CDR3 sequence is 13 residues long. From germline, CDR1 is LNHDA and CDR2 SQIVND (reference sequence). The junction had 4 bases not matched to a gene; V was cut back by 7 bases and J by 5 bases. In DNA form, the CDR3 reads TGTGCCAGTACGGACAGGGGGGCATATGGCTACACCTTC. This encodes CASTDRGAYGYTF.

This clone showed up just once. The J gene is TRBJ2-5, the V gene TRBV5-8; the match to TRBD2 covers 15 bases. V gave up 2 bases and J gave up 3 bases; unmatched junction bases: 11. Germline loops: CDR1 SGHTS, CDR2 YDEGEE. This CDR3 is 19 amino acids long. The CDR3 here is CASSFGRTSGGALEETQYF. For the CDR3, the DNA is TGTGCCAGCAGCTTTGGACGGACTAGCGGGGGGGCGTTGGAAGAGACCCAGTACTTC. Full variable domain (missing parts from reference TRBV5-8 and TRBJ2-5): EAGVTQSPTHLIKTRGQQATLRCSPISGHTSVYWYQQALGLGLQFLLWYDEGEERNRGNFPPRFSGRQFPNYSSELNVNALELEDSALYLCASSFGRTSGGALEETQYFGPGTRLLVL.

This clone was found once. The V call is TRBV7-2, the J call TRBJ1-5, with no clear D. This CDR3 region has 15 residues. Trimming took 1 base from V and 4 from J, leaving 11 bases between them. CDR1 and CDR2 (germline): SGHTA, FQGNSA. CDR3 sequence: CASSLGAAENQPQHF. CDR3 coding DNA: TGTGCCAGCAGCTTAGGGGCAGCGGAAAATCAGCCCCAGCATTTT.

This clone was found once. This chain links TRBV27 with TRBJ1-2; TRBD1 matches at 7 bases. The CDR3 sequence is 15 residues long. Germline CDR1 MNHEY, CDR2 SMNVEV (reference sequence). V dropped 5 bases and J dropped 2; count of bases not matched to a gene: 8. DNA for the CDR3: TGTGCCAGCAGTCCGACGGACAGGCCCAACTATGGCTACACCTTC. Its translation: CASSPTDRPNYGYTF.

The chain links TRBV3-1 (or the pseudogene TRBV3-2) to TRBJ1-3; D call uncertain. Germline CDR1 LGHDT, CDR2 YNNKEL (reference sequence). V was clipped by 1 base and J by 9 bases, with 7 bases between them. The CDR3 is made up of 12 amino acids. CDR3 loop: CASSQVSGTIYF. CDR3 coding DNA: TGTGCCAGCAGCCAAGTCTCAGGCACCATATATTTT.

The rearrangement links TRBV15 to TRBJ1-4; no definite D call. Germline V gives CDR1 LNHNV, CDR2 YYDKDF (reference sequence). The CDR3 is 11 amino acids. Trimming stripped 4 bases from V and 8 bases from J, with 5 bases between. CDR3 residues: CATSMEEKLFF. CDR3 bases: TGTGCCACCAGCATGGAGGAAAAACTGTTTTTT.

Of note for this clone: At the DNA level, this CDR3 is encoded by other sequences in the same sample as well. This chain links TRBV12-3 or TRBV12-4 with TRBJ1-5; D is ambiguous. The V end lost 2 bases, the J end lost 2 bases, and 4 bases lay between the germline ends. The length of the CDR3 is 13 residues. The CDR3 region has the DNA TGTGCCAGCAGTTTACGGGGCAATCAGCCCCAGCATTTT. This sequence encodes CASSLRGNQPQHF.

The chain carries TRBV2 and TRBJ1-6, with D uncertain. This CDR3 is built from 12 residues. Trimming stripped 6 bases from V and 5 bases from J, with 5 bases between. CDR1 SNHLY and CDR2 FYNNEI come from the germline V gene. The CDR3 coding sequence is TGTGCCAGCAGGGCAGATAATTCACCCCTCCACTTT. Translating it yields CASRADNSPLHF.